This T cell receptor (beta chain) was profiled in a study of T cell responses to AZD1222 COVID-19 vaccine. Whole-study results and caveats: At baseline, seropositivity was found in only a handful of AZD1222 recipients. Variant regions that are unmutated are reportedly the target of nearly half of spike-specific TCRs.

Assay: immunoSEQ multiplex PCR; the TCRdb copy retains only in-frame clones and omits some. The profile shows roughly 150,000 clones, 80% to 95% of them singletons. Turning to this clone: Its antigen remains unknown.

The J segment lost 4 bases and the V segment lost 4 bases, leaving 12 bases of the junction unmatched. The CDR3 extends over 16 amino acids. Germline-derived CDR1 and CDR2 are WSHSY and SAAADI. This TCR derives from an adult in good health. Here the sequenced sample was peripheral blood, taken on day 0 of AZD1222 vaccination. This chain joins TRBV10-2 and TRBJ2-7, with 8 bases aligning to TRBD1. The CDR3 nucleotides are TGCGCCAGCAGTGTTGGGACAGGAAAGAGCTTGTACGAGCAGTACTTC. Translating gives CASSVGTGKSLYEQYF.